The clone carrying this TCR beta chain was seen ten or more times. Antigen unknown. Trimming cost V 8 bases and J 0 bases, with 20 bases left between them. CDR3 length: 18 residues. The sample originates from a study of glioma-infiltrating T cells. The iRepertoire nested amplicon-rescue multiplex PCR amplified TCR alpha and beta CDR3s from RNA. Tissue mRNA or PBMC total RNA, roughly 85-450 ng, went into one-step reverse transcription and amplification. TCRdb independently ran MiXCR on the multiplex PCR reads; one entry per CDR3 protein. The sample holds some 100,000 distinct CDR3 sequences, less than 30% seen once. Study conclusions and caveats: Only very few CDR3 sequences appeared in both tissue and blood. Above-expected tissue-blood divergence occurred in all gliomas, most in low-grade ones.

V usage is TRBV12-3 or TRBV12-4 and J usage is TRBJ1-6, with a possible D match to TRBD1 (6 bases). This TCR was recovered from a human donor with low-grade glioma or glioblastoma, undergoing nonglioma brain surgery, or in good health (not recorded which). The source material was glioma tissue, nonneoplastic brain tissue, or PBMCs (not recorded which). Written as DNA, the CDR3 is TGTGCCAGCCTGGGCGGGGGCGCCGGAGGCTCCTATAATTCACCCCTCCACTTT. Its translation is CASLGGGAGGSYNSPLHF.